This T cell receptor beta chain was profiled in a study of shared clonotypes between healthy human individuals. Findings of the study overall: Clonotypes which were not shared had lower generation probabilities than clonotypes that all four donors shared.

The table came from immunoSEQ multiplex PCR; TCRdb's copy has only in-frame clones and leaves some out. Altogether under 650,000 clones are present, 90% to 97% being singletons, with the ten largest covering about 0.064%. The J segment lost 7 bases and the V segment lost 6 bases, leaving 9 bases of the junction unmatched. This CDR3 has 15 amino acids. From germline, CDR1 is MNHEY and CDR2 SMNVEV (reference sequence). In the case of this clone: Antigen specificity is unknown.

This sequence originates from a young woman in good health. The chain joins TRBV27 to TRBJ2-1, with 10 bases that match TRBD2. The sample was naive CD4+ T cells sorted from blood. Stated subset: CD45RA+ positively selected. In DNA, the CDR3 is TGTGCCAGCAGCTTCCTAGCGGGAGTTGGGAATGAGCAGTTCTTC. It encodes CASSFLAGVGNEQFF.